A single sample gave rise to the 24 T cell receptor beta chains below, sequenced in a study of blood T cell repertoires in COVID-19. The table came from immunoSEQ multiplex PCR; TCRdb's copy has only in-frame clones and leaves some out. The data show 250,000 to 300,000 clones, 70% to 90% seen once. Sequenced material: PBMCs or T cells enriched from blood (not recorded which). These receptors were taken from a woman in her 50s who had recovered from COVID-19.

This chain uses TRBV28 with TRBJ2-1; 9 positions agree with TRBD1. J was trimmed by 12 bases and V by 3 bases; bases with no gene match: 12. The CDR3 is made up of 15 amino acids. The germline CDR1 and CDR2 sequences are MDHEN and SYDVKM. CDR3 coding DNA: TGTGCCAGCAGTTTTCAGGGACAGGGACCCGCGCGGCAGTTCTTC. Its protein is CASSFQGQGPARQFF.

CDR3 region: CASSWENTIYF. The CDR3, as DNA: TGCGCCAGCAGCTGGGAGAACACCATATATTTT. The chain combines TRBV5-1 with TRBJ1-3; no reliable D call. The CDR3 consists of 11 residues. V was cut by 3 bases and J by 7 bases, with 5 bases left in between. CDR1 and CDR2 from the germline V gene are SGHRS and YFSETQ.

The chain couples TRBV5-1 to TRBJ2-2; 7 nucleotides match TRBD2. The germline V gene encodes CDR1 SGHRS and CDR2 YFSETQ. The CDR3 sequence is 15 residues long. Trimming took 0 bases from V and 5 from J; bases not matched to a gene: 4. Here the CDR3 DNA reads TGCGCCAGCAGCTTGGGGCGGGAGCGGACCGGGGAGCTGTTTTTT. This codes for CASSLGRERTGELFF.

This chain connects TRBV9 to TRBJ2-5; 8 nucleotides line up with TRBD1. Trimming cost V 4 bases and J 4 bases; bases outside gene matches: 3. Germline-derived CDR1 and CDR2 are SGDLS and YYNGEE. The CDR3 runs 13 residues. CDR3 sequence: CASSPGGPETQYF. The CDR3 nucleotides are TGTGCCAGCAGCCCAGGGGGCCCAGAGACCCAGTACTTC.

The V and J genes are TRBV28 and TRBJ2-7, with D possibly TRBD1 on 5 matching bases. Trimming took off 6 bases at V and 0 bases at J, with 18 bases between the two ends. Germline V gene lookup returns CDR1 MDHEN and CDR2 SYDVKM. The CDR3 extends over 16 amino acids. Written as DNA, the CDR3 is TGTGCCAGCAGCAGACCTTCAGGGTTGGGCTCCTACGAGCAGTACTTC. Translating gives CASSRPSGLGSYEQYF.

The chain joins TRBV28 to TRBJ1-6; no clear D gene. V shed 10 bases and J shed 7 bases, with 8 bases lying between them. The CDR3 covers 11 residues. Germline lookup yields CDR1 MDHEN and CDR2 SYDVKM. The CDR3 DNA sequence: TGTGCCACTGGAGGGAATTCACCCCTCCACTTT. Encoded protein: CATGGNSPLHF.

This clone was observed a single time. Other DNA sequences of this sample code for an identical CDR3. The genes are TRBV5-1 and TRBJ1-4; tentatively, D is TRBD1 (5 bases). This CDR3 contains 15 residues. CDR1 is SGHRS, CDR2 YFSETQ, per germline. Deletions cut 1 base from V and 0 bases from J, with 7 bases between. The CDR3 DNA is TGCGCCAGCAGCTTGCAGGGTGCAACTAATGAAAAACTGTTTTTT. As protein: CASSLQGATNEKLFF.

The CDR3 bases are TGTGCCATCACCGGGACAGACTATGGCTACACCTTC. Amino acid sequence: CAITGTDYGYTF. The chain uses TRBV10-3 and TRBJ1-2; TRBD1 agrees at 7 bases. The CDR3 has 12 amino acids. V dropped 7 bases and J dropped 3; count of bases not matched to a gene: 2. Germline V gives CDR1 ENHRY, CDR2 SYGVKD.

This chain links TRBV10-3 with TRBJ1-2; 9 nucleotides line up with TRBD1. There are 16 residues in the CDR3. Germline values: CDR1 ENHRY, CDR2 SYGVKD. V trimming: 2 bases; J trimming: 14 bases; junction bases outside the gene matches: 18. In DNA form, the CDR3 reads TGTGCCATCAGTGAGCCGTCACAAACCGGGACAGGGAAAAATACCTTC. It encodes CAISEPSQTGTGKNTF.

The chain uses TRBV6-5 and TRBJ2-2, with 11 positions matching TRBD2. Germline V gene lookup returns CDR1 MNHEY and CDR2 SVGAGI. Unmatched junction bases numbered 4, after V lost 2 bases and J lost 5 bases. This CDR3 comprises 16 residues. The DNA for the CDR3 is TGTGCCAGCAGTTACCCTATAGCGGGAGGGACCGGGGAGCTGTTTTTT. Translation: CASSYPIAGGTGELFF.

The gene calls are TRBV15 and TRBJ2-1; D not resolved. Looked up from germline, CDR1 is LNHNV and CDR2 is YYDKDF (reference sequence). Trimming removed 0 bases from V and 7 bases from J, with 4 bases in between. The length of the CDR3 is 12 residues. The CDR3 region is CATSRDSNEQFF. The CDR3 DNA reads as TGTGCCACCAGCAGAGATTCGAATGAGCAGTTCTTC.

This clone was counted a single time. The CDR3 DNA follows: TGTGCCAGCAGCCTAACCGGGACAGGGGGCGGCGAGCAGTACTTC. This sequence encodes CASSLTGTGGGEQYF. V usage is TRBV11-3 and J usage is TRBJ2-7; 12 bases map to TRBD1. This CDR3 contains 15 residues. V trimming: 5 bases; J trimming: 6 bases; junction bases outside the gene matches: 8. Germline V CDR1 and CDR2: SGHNT, YENEEA.

The rearrangement links TRBV5-4 to TRBJ2-7, with 7 bases that match TRBD1. Losses at the gene ends were 3 bases for V and 4 bases for J; bases not matched to a gene: 4. The CDR3 length is 13 residues. CDR1 SGHNT and CDR2 YYREEE come from the germline V gene (reference sequence). The CDR3 spells CASSYSRGYEQYF. The CDR3 nucleotides are TGTGCCAGCAGCTATAGCAGGGGGTACGAGCAGTACTTC. The variable domain in full, with the rest retrieved from reference TRBV5-4 and TRBJ2-7, is ETGVTQSPTHLIKTRGQQVTLRCSSQSGHNTVSWYQQALGQGPQFIFQYYREEENGRGNFPPRFSGLQFPNYSSELNVNALELDDSALYLCASSYSRGYEQYFGPGTRLTVT.

The chain combines TRBV9 with TRBJ1-1; D uncertain. The germline CDR1 and CDR2 sequences are SGDLS and YYNGEE. The CDR3 has 12 amino acids. Trimming stripped 0 bases from V and 3 bases from J, with 3 bases between. CDR3 nucleotide sequence: TGTGCCAGCAGCGTAGCCGACACTGAAGCTTTCTTT. As protein: CASSVADTEAFF.

This chain joins TRBV10-3 and TRBJ1-1; D is perhaps TRBD1 (5 bases). Germline assignment: CDR1 ENHRY and CDR2 SYGVKD. The ends were cut back, 4 bases at V and 5 bases at J, with 14 bases in the middle. The CDR3 runs 14 residues. The CDR3 protein is CAISVGGEKTEAFF. In nucleotides, the CDR3 is TGTGCCATCAGTGTGGGGGGAGAGAAGACTGAAGCTTTCTTT.

The chain uses TRBV28 and TRBJ2-2; 7 positions match TRBD2. The junction had 15 bases not matched to a gene; V was cut back by 3 bases and J by 2 bases. Germline values: CDR1 MDHEN, CDR2 SYDVKM. This CDR3 region has 19 residues. The CDR3: CASSFPPSGNFLNTGELFF. DNA for the CDR3: TGTGCCAGCAGTTTCCCCCCAAGCGGGAATTTTCTCAACACCGGGGAGCTGTTTTTT.

This chain uses TRBV12-3 or TRBV12-4 with TRBJ1-1; D unclear. V lost 6 bases and J lost 4, with 9 bases in between. This CDR3 has 12 residues. CDR3 DNA sequence: TGTGCCAGCAGCCCTCTGGCCACTGAAGCTTTCTTT. Its translation: CASSPLATEAFF.

The rearrangement links TRBV28 to TRBJ2-2; D is unresolved. Per the germline V gene, CDR1 is MDHEN and CDR2 is SYDVKM. V gave up 3 bases and J gave up 6 bases, with 5 bases separating them. This CDR3 is 12 amino acids long. DNA for the CDR3: TGTGCCAGCAGTTTCTTCCCCGGGGAGCTGTTTTTT. Translated, it gives CASSFFPGELFF.

This clone was picked up one time. The V call is TRBV21-1, the J call TRBJ2-7; TRBD2 is taken as the D call from the table, unchecked against the DNA. TRBV21-1 is described as a pseudogene. The CDR3 extends over 17 amino acids. CDR3 bases: TGTGCCAGCAGCAAAGTGTTGGGACTAGCGGGACCGTACGAGCAGTACTTC. Amino acids: CASSKVLGLAGPYEQYF.

The CDR3 sequence is CASSSGLVSSGANVLTF. CDR3 DNA: TGTGCCAGCAGTTCGGGACTAGTCTCTTCTGGGGCCAACGTCCTGACTTTC. V usage is TRBV25-1 and J usage is TRBJ2-6, with 8 bases lining up with TRBD2. The CDR3 covers 17 residues. Per germline, CDR1 MGHDK and CDR2 SYGVNS. The J segment lost 1 base and the V segment lost 5 bases, leaving 7 bases of the junction unmatched.

This clone was seen repeatedly, ten times or more. This chain links TRBV2 with TRBJ2-1; a weak D match, TRBD1 (6 bases). Trimming left V 5 bases short and J 8 bases short, with 19 bases between. The CDR3 contains 15 residues. Germline CDR1 and CDR2: SNHLY and FYNNEI. The CDR3 is CASSPTQNRAHEQFF. CDR3 bases: TGTGCCAGCAGTCCCACTCAAAACAGGGCCCATGAGCAGTTCTTC.

V usage is TRBV12-5 and J usage is TRBJ1-4, with D uncertain. Germline V lookup: CDR1 LGHNT, CDR2 FRNRAP. The CDR3 is 16 residues long. V lost 0 bases and J lost 7, with 15 bases in between. The DNA of the CDR3 is TGTGCTAGTGGTTTGGTACTCGGCGGCTTCGGTGAAAAACTGTTTTTT. This encodes CASGLVLGGFGEKLFF.

This chain links TRBV3-1 (or the pseudogene TRBV3-2) with TRBJ2-2, with D maybe TRBD1 (6 bases). Per germline, CDR1 LGHDT and CDR2 YNNKEL (reference sequence). The CDR3 is made up of 13 amino acids. With 11 bases removed from V and 0 bases from J, the gap between germline ends came to 10 bases. CDR3 sequence (DNA): TGTGCCGCAGGGGATTCGAACACCGGGGAGCTGTTTTTT. It codes for CAAGDSNTGELFF.

This clone is a singleton in its sample. The rearrangement links TRBV4-2 to TRBJ1-1; weak D call: TRBD1 (6 bases). The length of the CDR3 is 15 residues. Germline-derived CDR1 and CDR2 are LGHNA and YNFKEQ. V lost 7 bases and J 0 bases, leaving 15 bases between the germline ends. The CDR3 nucleotides are TGTGCCAGCACCCCCGGTGGGGGCATGAACACTGAAGCTTTCTTT. It encodes CASTPGGGMNTEAFF.